A single sample gave rise to the 19 T cell receptor beta chains below, sequenced in a study of cytomegalovirus exposure and HLA in healthy donors. The primer mix had 60 Vbeta and 13 Jbeta primers. The protocol was immunoSEQ multiplex PCR, while the TCRdb copy is restricted to in-frame clones and leaves out a portion. Here the sample spans about 120,000 clones, 63% being singletons. Specimen: PBMCs. The receptors shown here come from a man aged 40-50 years in good health and CMV-seropositive.

The chain has TRBV5-6 and TRBJ1-4; TRBD1 might be the D (5 bases). The germline V and J ends were trimmed by 6 bases and 8 bases, with 17 bases remaining between them. This CDR3 has 14 amino acids. CDR1 SGHDT and CDR2 YYEEEE come from the germline V gene. CDR3 sequence reads: CASTPAGGSEKLFF. The CDR3, as DNA: TGTGCCAGCACCCCGGCGGGGGGTAGCGAAAAACTGTTTTTT.

V usage is TRBV9 and J usage is TRBJ2-7; D might be TRBD1 (5 bases). Deletions cut 2 bases from V and 3 bases from J, with 21 bases between. Germline CDR1 SGDLS, CDR2 YYNGEE. The CDR3 is 17 amino acids. The CDR3 nucleotides read TGTGCCAGCAGCGTCGAGAGCCGGCCAGGGTTATTCTACGAGCAGTACTTC. This encodes CASSVESRPGLFYEQYF.

This clone was observed a few times. The chain couples TRBV10-1 to TRBJ2-1, with 9 bases identical to TRBD2. With V trimmed by 3 bases and J by 3 bases, 6 bases remained unmatched. This CDR3 comprises 16 residues. CDR1 and CDR2 (germline): WNHNN, SYGVQD (reference sequence). Here the CDR3 reads CASSDALAGLYNEQFF. CDR3 nucleotides: TGCGCCAGCAGTGACGCACTAGCGGGTCTCTACAATGAGCAGTTCTTC.

This clone was picked up a small number of times. The chain carries TRBV6-1 and TRBJ1-2, with D uncertain. Trimming stripped 10 bases from V and 4 bases from J, with 19 bases between. The CDR3 consists of 14 residues. The V gene's germline CDR1 is MNHNS and CDR2 SASEGT. DNA for the CDR3: TGTGCCACCACGGGGATCAATTTAAGCTATGGCTACACCTTC. Translating gives CATTGINLSYGYTF.

This clone has a handful of counts. The chain recombines TRBV5-4 with TRBJ2-3; a possible D gene is TRBD2 (6 bases). The V gene lost 3 bases and the J gene lost 3 bases, with 14 bases spanning the gap. This CDR3 spans 15 amino acids. From germline, CDR1 is SGHNT and CDR2 YYREEE (reference sequence). CDR3 nucleotide sequence: TGTGCCAGCAGCTCCCGAAATAGCGGAACAGATACGCAGTATTTT. Its translation is CASSSRNSGTDTQYF. Full variable domain (missing parts from reference TRBV5-4 and TRBJ2-3): ETGVTQSPTHLIKTRGQQVTLRCSSQSGHNTVSWYQQALGQGPQFIFQYYREEENGRGNFPPRFSGLQFPNYSSELNVNALELDDSALYLCASSSRNSGTDTQYFGPGTRLTVL.

The J gene is TRBJ2-7, the V gene TRBV7-9, with TRBD2 identical over 12 bases. The V gene end was trimmed by 5 bases and the J gene end by 2 bases; junction bases not matched to a gene: 1. The CDR3 is made up of 14 amino acids. CDR1 is SEHNR, CDR2 FQNEAQ, per germline (reference sequence). As DNA, the CDR3 is TGTGCCAGCAGCCCTAGCGGGAGGGCCTACGAGCAGTACTTC. Translated, it gives CASSPSGRAYEQYF.

This clone has more than one count but fewer than ten. The rearrangement joins TRBV6-5 to TRBJ2-7; no clear D. The ends were cut back, 0 bases at V and 2 bases at J, with 8 bases in the middle. CDR1 is MNHEY, CDR2 SVGAGI, per germline. CDR3 length: 14 amino acids. CDR3 bases: TGTGCCAGCAGTTACTCGGGCAGCCCCTACGAGCAGTACTTC. This encodes CASSYSGSPYEQYF.

This clone appeared a few times. This rearrangement joins TRBV7-9 to TRBJ2-7; 12 bases agree with TRBD1. In germline, CDR1 is SEHNR, CDR2 FQNEAQ (reference sequence). The CDR3 has 15 residues. The V gene end was trimmed by 6 bases and the J gene end by 5 bases; junction bases not matched to a gene: 8. The CDR3 DNA reads TGTGCCAGCAGTGCCCCGGGACAGGGGGCCCACGAGCAGTACTTC. This codes for CASSAPGQGAHEQYF.

The chain carries TRBV10-2 and TRBJ2-7, with 8 bases that match TRBD2. The V gene end was trimmed by 10 bases and the J gene end by 7 bases; junction bases not matched to a gene: 12. The V gene's germline CDR1 is WSHSY and CDR2 SAAADI. The CDR3 extends over 13 amino acids. CDR3 sequence (DNA): TGCGCCACACATAGCGGGGCGGGGGGAGAGCAGTACTTC. This codes for CATHSGAGGEQYF.

The V gene is TRBV5-1, the J gene TRBJ1-4; D remains unclear. V was cut by 5 bases and J by 1 base, with 6 bases left in between. The CDR3 contains 13 residues. Germline V gene lookup returns CDR1 SGHRS and CDR2 YFSETQ. This CDR3 is CASRGRTNEKLFF. The DNA of the CDR3 is TGCGCCAGCAGGGGGAGAACTAATGAAAAACTGTTTTTT.

This clone occurred a few times. The CDR3 bases are TGTGCCAGCAGTTTCAGGGTTAGCAATCAGCCCCAGCATTTT. Translated, it gives CASSFRVSNQPQHF. The chain is built from TRBV27 and TRBJ1-5; TRBD1 might be the D (5 bases). The CDR3 contains 14 residues. Germline V gene lookup returns CDR1 MNHEY and CDR2 SMNVEV (reference sequence). V shed 3 bases and J shed 0 bases, with 6 bases lying between them.

The J gene is TRBJ1-2, the V gene TRBV12-5, with TRBD1 identical over 7 bases. V lost 6 bases, J lost 3 bases, and 4 bases stayed unmatched. The CDR3 is made up of 13 amino acids. Germline V gene data show CDR1 as LGHNT and CDR2 as FRNRAP. The CDR3 spells CASGETGYYGYTF. The CDR3 DNA reads as TGTGCTAGTGGCGAGACAGGGTACTATGGCTACACCTTC.

Only a few counts were recorded for this clone. The chain has TRBV18 and TRBJ2-7; TRBD1 matches 7 bases. The CDR3 consists of 13 residues. V shed 1 base and J 6 bases; nucleotides not matched to a gene: 3. Germline CDR1 reads KGHSH; CDR2 reads LQKENI. The CDR3 here is CASSPRQGAEQYF. The CDR3 nucleotides read TGTGCCAGCTCACCACGACAGGGCGCCGAGCAGTACTTC.

This rearrangement joins TRBV10-3 to TRBJ2-2; 8 bases agree with TRBD1. The CDR3 is 14 residues long. Germline CDR1 reads ENHRY; CDR2 reads SYGVKD. The trim removed 7 bases at V and 5 bases at J, leaving 6 bases unmatched. As DNA, the CDR3 is TGTGCCATCACCGGACAGGGATTGACCGGGGAGCTGTTTTTT. Its translation is CAITGQGLTGELFF.

The chain recombines TRBV4-1 with TRBJ1-2; 9 nucleotides match TRBD1. V was pared by 3 bases and J by 8 bases, with 16 bases of the junction left unmatched. CDR1 MGHRA and CDR2 YSYEKL come from the germline V gene. CDR3 length: 17 residues. The CDR3 nucleotides read TGCGCCAGCAGCCAGCCCGCCAAAGGGACAGGGAAAGGCGGCTACACCTTC. Protein: CASSQPAKGTGKGGYTF.

This sequence joins TRBV18 and TRBJ2-3; D may be TRBD1 (6 bases). Germline values: CDR1 KGHSH, CDR2 LQKENI. The CDR3 totals 16 residues. The V and J ends lost 4 bases and 1 base respectively, with 15 bases between them. CDR3 coding DNA: TGTGCCAGCTCACAAAACGGGGCAGGGGGCACAGATACGCAGTATTTT. It is translated as CASSQNGAGGTDTQYF. The variable domain in full, completed from reference TRBV18 and TRBJ2-3, reads NAGVMQNPRHLVRRRGQEARLRCSPMKGHSHVYWYRQLPEEGLKFMVYLQKENIIDESGMPKERFSAEFPKEGPSILRIQQVVRGDSAAYFCASSQNGAGGTDTQYFGPGTRLTVL.

The genes are TRBV4-1 and TRBJ2-3; perhaps TRBD1 as D (6 bases). Trimming removed 4 bases from V and 4 bases from J, with 9 bases in between. CDR3 size: 13 residues. Germline values: CDR1 MGHRA, CDR2 YSYEKL. The CDR3 region is CASSPPGADTQYF. The CDR3 bases are TGCGCCAGCAGCCCTCCAGGGGCAGATACGCAGTATTTT.

In DNA, the CDR3 is TGTGCCAGCAGCTTATTCGAGTTCTTC. This translates into CASSLFEFF. This rearrangement joins TRBV7-9 to TRBJ2-1; D not certain. Germline CDR1 is SEHNR and CDR2 is FQNEAQ (reference sequence). This CDR3 has 9 amino acids. Trimming cost V 2 bases and J 14 bases, with 4 bases left between them.

V gene TRBV6-1 combines with J gene TRBJ1-2, with D perhaps matching TRBD1 (5 bases). The CDR3 covers 15 residues. Between the trimmed V and J ends, which lost 0 bases and 4 bases, there was a span of 12 bases. Looked up from germline, CDR1 is MNHNS and CDR2 is SASEGT. CDR3 bases: TGTGCCAGCAGTGAAGCCCAGGGTTCGGGCTATGGCTACACCTTC. This sequence encodes CASSEAQGSGYGYTF.